This T cell receptor beta chain appears in the sequencing data of a study of OX40 agonist ivuxolimab in advanced cancers. Study details: Two patients with cutaneous melanoma and one with hepatocellular carcinoma, three in total, showed partial responses. Whole-study findings and limits: Part of the nonresponder group also had normalized T-cell clonal expansion that was low. The mean number of expanded clones was higher in CD8+ T cells than in CD4+.

Turning to this clone: Its specificity is unknown.

Trimming took off 5 bases at V and 8 bases at J, with 19 bases between the two ends. Germline-derived CDR1 and CDR2 are LNHDA and SQIVND (reference sequence). The CDR3 extends over 15 amino acids. Baseline, cycle 4 day 1, and cycle 7 day 1 were the blood sampling points. The method was immunoSEQ multiplex PCR; TCRdb's version includes in-frame clones alone and lacks a portion of them. The table includes roughly 41,000 clones, roughly nine tenths detected once. The source material was CD4+ or CD8+ T cells sorted from blood, sampled in a trial of the OX40 agonist ivuxolimab. The chain links TRBV19 to TRBJ2-1; perhaps TRBD2 as D (5 bases). The receptor comes from an adult with an advanced solid tumor such as melanoma, head and neck, liver or kidney cancer. The CDR3 nucleotides read TGTGCCAGTAGTCCCCCTCGCGAGGGAATCGATGAGCAGTTCTTC. It yields the protein CASSPPREGIDEQFF. Complete variable domain (other parts from reference TRBV19 and TRBJ2-1): DGGITQSPKYLFRKEGQNVTLSCEQNLNHDAMYWYRQDPGQGLRLIYYSQIVNDFQKGDIAEGYSVSREKKESFPLTVTSAQKNPTAFYLCASSPPREGIDEQFFGPGTRLTVL.